Listed below are T cell receptor beta chains from one sample, sequenced in a study of metastatic and nonmetastatic thyroid tumors. TCRdb re-called the PCR reads with MiXCR. The sample lists around 16,000 clones, 27% occurring once. Sequenced: adjacent normal tissue. All receptors derive from a female donor with papillary thyroid cancer or a benign thyroid nodule (not recorded which). Some clones in this sample may be carry-over from other donors' samples. The CDR3 runs from the conserved cysteine through the conserved F or W. The order of the fields is CDR3 protein, clone size, D gene, V gene, J gene. D genes are given only for firm matches. For some rows the clone size is stated as once, few or many, or as a class when expanded; others skip it.

CDR3aa: CASSLEAPSTDTQYF
abundance: NA
d_gene: NA
v_gene: TRBV7-8
j_gene: TRBJ2-3

CDR3aa: CSAPDRGDGGYTF
abundance: many
d_gene: TRBD1
v_gene: TRBV20-1
j_gene: TRBJ1-2

CDR3aa: CASSPGTPGPQHF
abundance: few
d_gene: NA
v_gene: TRBV27
j_gene: TRBJ1-5

CDR3aa: CASSPRFGMDGANVLTF
abundance: NA
d_gene: NA
v_gene: TRBV6-1
j_gene: TRBJ2-6

CDR3aa: CASSELLSYEQYF
abundance: NA
d_gene: NA
v_gene: TRBV6-1
j_gene: TRBJ2-7

CDR3aa: CSASGGSNTEAFF
abundance: NA
d_gene: NA
v_gene: TRBV20-1
j_gene: TRBJ1-1

CDR3aa: CASSGASNILDEQYF
abundance: many
d_gene: NA
v_gene: TRBV6-1
j_gene: TRBJ2-7

CDR3aa: CASSPGTGTMTEAFF
abundance: many
d_gene: TRBD1
v_gene: TRBV7-2
j_gene: TRBJ1-1

CDR3aa: CASSFSGTGQNSYEQYF
abundance: few
d_gene: TRBD1
v_gene: TRBV27
j_gene: TRBJ2-7

CDR3aa: CASSLSAGAYNEQFF
abundance: few
d_gene: TRBD2
v_gene: TRBV28
j_gene: TRBJ2-1

CDR3aa: CSARDMAYNYGYTF
abundance: NA
d_gene: NA
v_gene: TRBV20-1
j_gene: TRBJ1-2

CDR3aa: CAWSEGSGAGTEAFF
abundance: NA
d_gene: NA
v_gene: TRBV30
j_gene: TRBJ1-1

CDR3aa: CASRGDRGVGTEAFF
abundance: few
d_gene: TRBD1
v_gene: TRBV2
j_gene: TRBJ1-1

CDR3aa: CASNLSPGGNQPQHF
abundance: NA
d_gene: NA
v_gene: TRBV6-1
j_gene: TRBJ1-5

CDR3aa: CASSYRISSYNSPLHF
abundance: NA
d_gene: NA
v_gene: TRBV14
j_gene: TRBJ1-6

CDR3aa: CASRRLSSGSPYEQYF
abundance: NA
d_gene: TRBD2
v_gene: TRBV6-1
j_gene: TRBJ2-7

CDR3aa: CSAIGTSRTYNEQFF
abundance: few
d_gene: TRBD2
v_gene: TRBV20-1
j_gene: TRBJ2-1

CDR3aa: CASSPLPGTQKNIQYF
abundance: few
d_gene: NA
v_gene: TRBV27
j_gene: TRBJ2-4

CDR3aa: CASNPAGGGTEAFF
abundance: few
d_gene: TRBD1
v_gene: TRBV2
j_gene: TRBJ1-1

CDR3aa: CASSRTGEPNQPQHF
abundance: NA
d_gene: TRBD1
v_gene: TRBV28
j_gene: TRBJ1-5